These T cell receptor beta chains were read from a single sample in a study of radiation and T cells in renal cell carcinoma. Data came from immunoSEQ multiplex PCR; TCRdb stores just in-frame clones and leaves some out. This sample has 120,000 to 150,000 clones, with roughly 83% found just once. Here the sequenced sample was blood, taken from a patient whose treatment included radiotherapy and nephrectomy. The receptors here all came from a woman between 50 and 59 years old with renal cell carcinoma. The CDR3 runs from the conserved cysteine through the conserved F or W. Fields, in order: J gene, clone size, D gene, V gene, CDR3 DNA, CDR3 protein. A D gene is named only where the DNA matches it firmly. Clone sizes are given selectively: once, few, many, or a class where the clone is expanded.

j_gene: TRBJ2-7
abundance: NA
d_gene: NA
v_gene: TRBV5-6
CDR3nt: TGTGCCAGCAGCTTGGCGGTGTTTGGACAGAGGGCCGAGCAGTACTTC
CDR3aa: CASSLAVFGQRAEQYF

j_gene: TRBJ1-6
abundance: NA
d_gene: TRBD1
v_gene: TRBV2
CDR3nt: TGTGCCAGCACAGGGGGCGTTTCACCCCTCCACTTT
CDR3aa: CASTGGVSPLHF

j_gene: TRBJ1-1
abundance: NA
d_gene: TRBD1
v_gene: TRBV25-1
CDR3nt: TGTGCCAGCAGCCTACAGGGGTACACTGAAGCTTTCTTT
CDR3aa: CASSLQGYTEAFF

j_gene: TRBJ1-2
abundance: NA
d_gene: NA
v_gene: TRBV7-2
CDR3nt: TGTGCCAGCAGCTTAGGGCCGGTCGGCTACACCTTC
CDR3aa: CASSLGPVGYTF

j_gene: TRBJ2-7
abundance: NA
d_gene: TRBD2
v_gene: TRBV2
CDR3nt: TGTGCCAGCAGCTTGACGGGGGGTCGGGACGAGCAGTACTTC
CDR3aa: CASSLTGGRDEQYF

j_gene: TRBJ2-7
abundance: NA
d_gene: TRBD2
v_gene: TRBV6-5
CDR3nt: TGTGCCAGCAGTTACTCAACTAGCGGTATCTCCTACGAGCAGTACTTC
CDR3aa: CASSYSTSGISYEQYF

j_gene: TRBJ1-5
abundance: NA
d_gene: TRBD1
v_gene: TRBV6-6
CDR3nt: TGTGCCAGCATTCTGACAGGGGCGGATCAGCCCCAGCATTTT
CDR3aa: CASILTGADQPQHF

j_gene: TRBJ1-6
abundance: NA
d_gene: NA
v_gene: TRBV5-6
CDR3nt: TGTGCCAGCAGCCCGGACGGACACTCCTATAATTCACCCCTCCACTTT
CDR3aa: CASSPDGHSYNSPLHF

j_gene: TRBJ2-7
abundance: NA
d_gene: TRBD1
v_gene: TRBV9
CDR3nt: TGTGCCAGCAGCGTGGGGCCCGGGACAGGGAGGTACGAGCAGTACTTC
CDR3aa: CASSVGPGTGRYEQYF

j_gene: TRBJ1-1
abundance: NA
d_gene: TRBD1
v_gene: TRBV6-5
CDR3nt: TGTGCCAGCAGGGACAGGTCTACTGAAGCTTTCTTT
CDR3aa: CASRDRSTEAFF

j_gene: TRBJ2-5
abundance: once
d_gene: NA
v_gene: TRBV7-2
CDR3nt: TGTGCCAGCAGCTTAGCCACAAAAGAGACCCAGTACTTC
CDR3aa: CASSLATKETQYF

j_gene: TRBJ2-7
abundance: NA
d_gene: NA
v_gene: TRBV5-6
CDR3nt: TGTGCCAGCAGCTTGATTCGGTCCTACGAGCAGTACTTC
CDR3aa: CASSLIRSYEQYF

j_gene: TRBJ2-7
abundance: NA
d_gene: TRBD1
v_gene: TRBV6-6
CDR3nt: TGTGCCACCGAGTTCGGGACAGACTACGAGCAGTACTTC
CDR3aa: CATEFGTDYEQYF

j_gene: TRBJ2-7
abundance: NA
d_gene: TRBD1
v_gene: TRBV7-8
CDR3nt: TGTGCCAGCAGCTTAGGAGACAGGGGCTACGAGCAGTACTTC
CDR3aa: CASSLGDRGYEQYF

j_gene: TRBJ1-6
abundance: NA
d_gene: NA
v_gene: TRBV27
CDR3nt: TGTGCCAGCAGTTTATGGGGAAGGGGTTATTCACCCCTCCACTTT
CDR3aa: CASSLWGRGYSPLHF

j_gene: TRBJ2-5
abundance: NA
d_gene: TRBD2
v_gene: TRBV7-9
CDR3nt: TGTGCCAGCAGCCGAGGACTAGCGGGAGAGGAGACCCAGTACTTC
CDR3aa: CASSRGLAGEETQYF

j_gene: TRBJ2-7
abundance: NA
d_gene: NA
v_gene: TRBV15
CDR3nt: TGTGCCACCAGCAGAGGTTCAGGCGAGCAGTACTTC
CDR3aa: CATSRGSGEQYF

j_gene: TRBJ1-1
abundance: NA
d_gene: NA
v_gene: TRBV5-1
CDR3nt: TGCGCCAGCCGTGGAGACCACACTGAAGCTTTCTTT
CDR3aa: CASRGDHTEAFF

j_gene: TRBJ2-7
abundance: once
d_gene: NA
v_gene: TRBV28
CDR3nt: TGTGCCAGCAGTCCACCTAACTACGAGCAGTACTTC
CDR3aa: CASSPPNYEQYF

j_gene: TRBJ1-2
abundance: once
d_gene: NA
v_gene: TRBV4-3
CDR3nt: TGCGCCAGCAGCCAAGAGCGTTACTTCGGCTACACCTTC
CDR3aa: CASSQERYFGYTF

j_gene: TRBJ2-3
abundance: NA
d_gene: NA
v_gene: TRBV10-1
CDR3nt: TGCGCCAGCAGTGACGCGGGAATGACAGATACGCAGTATTTT
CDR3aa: CASSDAGMTDTQYF

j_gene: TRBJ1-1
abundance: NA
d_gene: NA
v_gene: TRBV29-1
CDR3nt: TGCAGCGTCCGGTTAGGGCGTACGAACACTGAAGCTTTCTTT
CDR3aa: CSVRLGRTNTEAFF